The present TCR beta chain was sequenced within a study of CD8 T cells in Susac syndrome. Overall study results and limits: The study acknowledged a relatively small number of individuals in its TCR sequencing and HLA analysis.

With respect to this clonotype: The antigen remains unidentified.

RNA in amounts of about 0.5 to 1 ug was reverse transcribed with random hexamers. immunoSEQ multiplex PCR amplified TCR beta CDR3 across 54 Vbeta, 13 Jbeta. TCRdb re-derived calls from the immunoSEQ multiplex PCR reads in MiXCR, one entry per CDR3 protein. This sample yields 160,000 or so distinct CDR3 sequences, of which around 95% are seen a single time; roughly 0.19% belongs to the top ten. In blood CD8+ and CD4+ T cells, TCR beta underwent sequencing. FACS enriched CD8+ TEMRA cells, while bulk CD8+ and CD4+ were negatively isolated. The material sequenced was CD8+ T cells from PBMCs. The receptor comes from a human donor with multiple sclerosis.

The CDR3 coding sequence is TGTGCCAGTAAAGCCTCAAAAATTGGGGGCACTGAAGCTTTCTTT. Residues: CASKASKIGGTEAFF. The V and J genes are TRBV19 and TRBJ1-1, with D maybe TRBD1 (5 bases). Germline V gives CDR1 LNHDA, CDR2 SQIVND (reference sequence). Trimming pared 7 bases from V and 4 bases from J, leaving 19 bases between. The length of the CDR3 is 15 residues.